This TCR beta chain was profiled in a study of CD8+ T cells in alopecia areata. Study background: A 6-month off-drug phase came after tofacitinib, which had lasted 6 to 18 months.

Specified treatment: oral pan-JAK inhibitor, 5-10 mg twice daily. Germline V gene lookup returns CDR1 SGHRS and CDR2 YFSETQ. The CDR3 covers 15 residues. V lost 2 bases and J lost 4, with 15 bases in between. TCR sequencing used cDNA made by reverse transcription of extracted RNA. Sequencing used immunoSEQ multiplex PCR; TCRdb keeps in-frame clones, though not all of them. The data show 130,000 or so clones, more than 85% seen once. A remark on this clone: The antigen remains unidentified.

Broader study findings: Higher clonality than in normal scalp was seen in lesional scalp, especially alopecia totalis/universalis. Normal skin contains resident alphabeta T cells, and these are also sequenced in scalp samples. Tofacitinib significantly lowered scalp clonality and expanded CD8+ clones among the top 100.

Source: CD8+ T cells sorted from blood, taken at week 4, from a patient treated with tofacitinib. The V and J genes are TRBV5-1 and TRBJ1-2; D not resolved. This receptor was identified in a human donor with alopecia areata. The CDR3 DNA is TGCGCCAGCAGCTTCGTTGGAGGGAGAGGCTATGGCTACACCTTC. Encoded protein: CASSFVGGRGYGYTF.